The present entry profiles one T cell receptor (beta chain) with its context. This CDR3 is 15 amino acids long. Germline assignment: CDR1 KGHSH and CDR2 LQKENI. Trimming took 3 bases from V and 6 from J; bases not matched to a gene: 7. The entry originates in a study of cytomegalovirus exposure and HLA in healthy donors. TCRdb's table, derived via immunoSEQ multiplex PCR, lists solely in-frame clones and lacks some. The sample records roughly 250,000 clones, around 89% being singletons. Sample: PBMCs. The receptor comes from a woman aged 18-29 years in good health and CMV-seronegative. This sequence joins TRBV18 and TRBJ2-2; 7 positions match TRBD2. CDR3 sequence (DNA): TGTGCCAGCTCACCGAGCTACGGACTAGCCGGGGAGCTGTTTTTT. Its translation: CASSPSYGLAGELFF.